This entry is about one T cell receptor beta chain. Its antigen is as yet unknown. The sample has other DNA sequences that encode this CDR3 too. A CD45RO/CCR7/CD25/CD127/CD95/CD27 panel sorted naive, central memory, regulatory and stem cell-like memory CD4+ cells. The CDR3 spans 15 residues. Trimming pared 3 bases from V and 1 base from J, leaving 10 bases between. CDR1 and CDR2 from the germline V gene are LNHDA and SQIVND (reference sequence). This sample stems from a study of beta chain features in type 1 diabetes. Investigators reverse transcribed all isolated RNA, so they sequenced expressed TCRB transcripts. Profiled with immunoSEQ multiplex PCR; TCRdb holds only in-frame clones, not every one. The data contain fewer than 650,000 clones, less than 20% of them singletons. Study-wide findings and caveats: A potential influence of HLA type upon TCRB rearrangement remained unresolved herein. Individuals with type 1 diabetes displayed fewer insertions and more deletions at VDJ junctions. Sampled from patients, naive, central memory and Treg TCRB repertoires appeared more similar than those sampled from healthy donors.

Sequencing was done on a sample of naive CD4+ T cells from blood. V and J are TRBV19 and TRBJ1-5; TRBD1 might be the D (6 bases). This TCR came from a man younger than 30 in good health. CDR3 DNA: TGTGCCAGTAGTATCAGGGGCGCGAGCAATCAGCCCCAGCATTTT. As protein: CASSIRGASNQPQHF.